A selection of T cell receptor beta chains follows, all from one sample in a study of blood T cell repertoires in COVID-19. Produced via immunoSEQ multiplex PCR; TCRdb's table is partial and in-frame only. The sample records over 150,000 clones, approximately 88% being singletons. Material for sequencing was peripheral blood. The receptors come from a woman aged 55-75 years with acute or convalescent COVID-19. Both conserved end residues are part of each CDR3. Each record gives: clone size, D gene, J gene, V gene, CDR3 protein, CDR3 DNA. A D gene is named only where the DNA matches it firmly. Only part of the rows carry a size: once, few, many, or a class if the clone is expanded.

. | TRBD2 | TRBJ2-3 | TRBV27 | CASSRGTSGGAGTDTQYF | TGTGCCAGCAGCCGAGGGACTAGCGGGGGGGCGGGGACAGATACGCAGTATTTT
once | . | TRBJ1-2 | TRBV29-1 | CSAGETSYGYTF | TGCAGCGCAGGGGAAACCTCTTATGGCTACACCTTC
. | . | TRBJ2-7 | TRBV18 | CASSEGGYEQYF | TGTGCCAGCTCAGAAGGGGGCTACGAGCAGTACTTC
. | . | TRBJ1-1 | TRBV18 | CASSLTKDYNTEAFF | TGTGCCAGCTCACTTACGAAGGACTACAACACTGAAGCTTTCTTT
. | TRBD1 | TRBJ1-1 | TRBV6-5 | CASSRTGTGNTEAFF | TGTGCCAGCAGTCGAACCGGGACAGGGAACACTGAAGCTTTCTTT
. | TRBD1 | TRBJ1-1 | TRBV7-9 | CASSLIIGQGVEAFF | TGTGCCAGCAGCTTAATCATCGGGCAGGGGGTAGAAGCTTTCTTT
. | TRBD1 | TRBJ2-7 | TRBV7-2 | CASSLDGRDRVEQYF | TGTGCCAGCAGCTTAGACGGCCGGGACAGGGTTGAGCAGTACTTC
. | . | TRBJ2-5 | TRBV4-3 | CASSQEGGAKETQYF | TGCGCCAGCAGCCAAGAAGGGGGGGCAAAAGAGACCCAGTACTTC
. | . | TRBJ2-7 | TRBV27 | CASSSLDSVEEQYF | TGTGCCAGCAGTTCCCTCGACTCAGTCGAGGAGCAGTACTTC
. | TRBD1 | TRBJ1-2 | TRBV6-2/TRBV6-3 | CASSYSRGPGSYTF | TGTGCCAGCAGTTACTCCAGGGGGCCTGGTAGCTACACCTTC
. | TRBD1 | TRBJ1-1 | TRBV19 | CASSTQGSTEAFF | TGTGCCAGTAGTACACAGGGGAGTACTGAAGCTTTCTTT
. | . | TRBJ2-5 | TRBV27 | CASSLSRARGSETQYF | TGTGCCAGCAGTTTATCGAGGGCTCGGGGTTCAGAGACCCAGTACTTC
. | . | TRBJ2-5 | TRBV5-8 | CASSPVRWETQYF | TGTGCCAGCAGCCCCGTGAGGTGGGAGACCCAGTACTTC
. | TRBD1 | TRBJ2-7 | TRBV6-4 | CASRPDRGLHEQYF | TGTGCCAGCAGGCCCGACAGGGGGCTCCACGAGCAGTACTTC
. | TRBD1 | TRBJ2-6 | TRBV24-1 | CATSDGTGTGANVLTF | TGTGCCACCAGTGATGGGACAGGGACCGGGGCCAACGTCCTGACTTTC
. | TRBD1 | TRBJ1-1 | TRBV7-3 | CASSFGTGGQGEAFF | TGTGCCAGCAGCTTCGGGACAGGGGGACAAGGTGAAGCTTTCTTT
. | . | TRBJ2-5 | TRBV2 | CAGSWGDRETQYF | TGTGCCGGCTCCTGGGGGGACAGAGAGACCCAGTACTTC
. | . | TRBJ2-5 | TRBV7-8 | CASSALRSSKKETQYF | TGTGCCAGCAGCGCCCTGAGGAGTTCGAAAAAAGAGACCCAGTACTTC
. | TRBD1 | TRBJ1-6 | TRBV5-8 | CASSSGTGVWNSPLHF | TGTGCCAGCAGCTCCGGGACAGGGGTTTGGAATTCACCCCTCCACTTT
. | TRBD1 | TRBJ2-1 | TRBV7-3 | CASSLRQGAYNEQFF | TGTGCCAGCAGCTTAAGACAGGGCGCATACAATGAGCAGTTCTTC
. | . | TRBJ1-2 | TRBV9 | CASSVDPYQGPSYGYTF | TGTGCCAGCAGCGTAGACCCTTATCAGGGGCCGAGCTATGGCTACACCTTC
. | . | TRBJ1-1 | TRBV4-3 | CASSQDLARNTEAFF | TGCGCCAGCAGCCAAGATTTAGCCCGGAACACTGAAGCTTTCTTT
. | TRBD1 | TRBJ1-2 | TRBV2 | CASRGQGLANYGYTF | TGTGCCAGCAGGGGACAGGGCCTAGCTAACTATGGCTACACCTTC
few | . | TRBJ1-1 | TRBV2 | CASTTGNTEAFF | TGTGCCAGCACCACAGGGAACACTGAAGCTTTCTTT
once | . | TRBJ1-1 | TRBV3-1/TRBV3-2 | CASSPRELNTEAFF | TGTGCCAGCAGCCCAAGAGAACTGAACACTGAAGCTTTCTTT
. | TRBD1 | TRBJ1-4 | TRBV9 | CASSLQGQGGEKLFF | TGTGCCAGCAGCCTACAGGGACAGGGTGGAGAAAAACTGTTTTTT
. | . | TRBJ2-5 | TRBV6-5 | CASLADWYQETQYF | TGTGCCAGCTTGGCGGATTGGTACCAAGAGACCCAGTACTTC
. | . | TRBJ2-5 | TRBV7-8 | CASSLPLGQGETQYF | TGTGCCAGCAGCTTACCCCTGGGCCAGGGGGAGACCCAGTACTTC
. | TRBD1 | TRBJ2-2 | TRBV5-4 | CASSPGQGRGTGELFF | TGTGCCAGCAGCCCAGGACAGGGAAGAGGAACCGGGGAGCTGTTTTTT
. | TRBD1 | TRBJ1-4 | TRBV7-9 | CASSRDRGDEKLFF | TGTGCCAGCAGCCGGGACAGGGGGGATGAAAAACTGTTTTTT
. | . | TRBJ1-4 | TRBV5-6 | CASSLGRRTHNEKLFF | TGTGCCAGCAGCTTGGGTCGCAGAACCCATAATGAAAAACTGTTTTTT
. | . | TRBJ2-7 | TRBV18 | CASSPSPLQGSSYEQYF | TGTGCCAGCTCCCCTTCACCCCTCCAGGGGAGCTCCTACGAGCAGTACTTC
. | . | TRBJ2-7 | TRBV5-1 | CASSLGGHNEQYF | TGCGCCAGCAGCTTGGGAGGACATAACGAGCAGTACTTC
. | . | TRBJ1-1 | TRBV28 | CASSRGGPHTEAFF | TGTGCCAGCAGCCGCGGGGGGCCTCACACTGAAGCTTTCTTT
. | TRBD1 | TRBJ1-4 | TRBV5-8 | CASSLGTGPVNEKLFF | TGTGCCAGCAGCCTAGGGACAGGGCCCGTTAATGAAAAACTGTTTTTT
. | TRBD2 | TRBJ2-2 | TRBV5-1 | CASSGGLAGLANTGELFF | TGCGCCAGCAGCGGGGGACTAGCGGGGCTCGCGAACACCGGGGAGCTGTTTTTT
. | TRBD1 | TRBJ2-7 | TRBV5-5 | CASSLAPGQGAYEQYF | TGTGCCAGCAGCTTGGCGCCGGGACAGGGGGCCTACGAGCAGTACTTC